Listed below are T cell receptor beta chains from one sample, sequenced in a study of cytomegalovirus exposure and HLA in healthy donors. The data were produced by immunoSEQ multiplex PCR, yet TCRdb's version contains in-frame clones alone and is incomplete. The sample records 150,000 to 200,000 clones, approximately 65% being singletons. Sequencing was carried out using PBMCs. These receptors were taken from a man aged 40-50 years in good health and CMV-seronegative. CDR3s include the opening cysteine and the closing phenylalanine or tryptophan. Fields, in order: J gene, V gene, CDR3 protein.

TRBJ1-2 TRBV6-5 CASRPLTGGNYGYTF
TRBJ1-1 TRBV9 CASSVAGQGGGAFF
TRBJ2-4 TRBV19 CASSLLGRGIQYF
TRBJ2-2 TRBV2 CASSEDPSGRSTGELFF
TRBJ1-1 TRBV7-9 CSSSFPADTEAFF
TRBJ2-7 TRBV6-5 CASSYVQGGEQYF
TRBJ2-2 TRBV6-5 CASSLGRNTGELFF
TRBJ2-5 TRBV6-1 CASSGGVQETQYF
TRBJ2-3 TRBV11-3 CASSGTSGGTTDTQYF
TRBJ1-2 TRBV4-1 CASSHLDRAYSYTF
TRBJ2-1 TRBV4-2 CASSPQQTSGRHNEQFF
TRBJ2-7 TRBV6-6 CASSDQPSGSYEQYF
TRBJ2-7 TRBV9 CASSDIRSSYEQYF
TRBJ2-1 TRBV9 CASSVGAGNKYNEQFF
TRBJ1-5 TRBV28 CASSKDRHGTLSNQPQHF
TRBJ1-2 TRBV6-6 CASSYSDSSNYGYTF
TRBJ2-3 TRBV5-4 CASSSRSSGTFDTQYF
TRBJ1-5 TRBV5-4 CASRLGTRQGAVPPQHF
TRBJ2-2 TRBV7-8 CASSLRVSGGNTGELFF
TRBJ2-5 TRBV20-1 CSVEAGETQYF
TRBJ1-5 TRBV7-2 CASSLGGEYSNQPQHF
TRBJ2-5 TRBV4-3 CASSQHLQGETQYF
TRBJ2-7 TRBV5-6 CASSFEDRASYEQYF
TRBJ1-1 TRBV6-1 CASSRDGRVNTEAFF
TRBJ2-2 TRBV29-1 CSVGQGTNTGELFF
TRBJ1-1 TRBV19 CASSRLEYRDTEAFF
TRBJ2-3 TRBV28 CASSFGDREFPTDTQYF
TRBJ2-1 TRBV7-9 CASSFNLGGKNEQFF
TRBJ2-5 TRBV2 CASSEEGLAGPQTQYF